The 27 T cell receptor beta chains in this list originate from one sample, sequenced in a study of monozygotic twins with inflammatory bowel disease. Using the 5' RACE reads, TCRdb records one entry per CDR3 protein without DNA. The sample data list roughly 100,000 distinct CDR3 sequences. Sequenced: blood. The receptor source for this set is a human donor with ulcerative colitis or Crohn's disease, or a healthy co-twin of an affected twin (not recorded which).

The J gene is TRBJ2-1, the V gene TRBV4-3; TCRdb designates TRBD1, a call that cannot be tested without DNA. Germline CDR1 and CDR2: LGHNA and YSLEER. This CDR3 has 15 amino acids. The CDR3 is CASSQGQGLGDEQFF.

The CDR3 protein is CASSLGSARANTGELFF. The genes are TRBV11-3 and TRBJ2-2. The CDR3 loop spans 17 amino acids. Germline lookup yields CDR1 SGHNT and CDR2 YENEEA.

This chain uses TRBV9 with TRBJ2-1; the D gene TCRdb calls, TRBD1, cannot be checked with no DNA. The germline V gene encodes CDR1 SGDLS and CDR2 YYNGEE. The CDR3 covers 18 residues. The CDR3 loop reads CASSVGPGGTGRYNEQFF.

The chain has TRBV7-8 and TRBJ2-6. The V gene's germline CDR1 is SGHVS and CDR2 FQNEAQ. This CDR3 spans 15 amino acids. The CDR3 here is CASRIMTSGANVLTF. Based on the CDR3 plus reference TRBV7-8 and TRBJ2-6, the full variable domain is GAGVSQSPRYKVAKRGQDVALRCDPISGHVSLFWYQQALGQGPEFLTYFQNEAQLDKSGLPSDRFFAERPEGSVSTLKIQRTQQEDSAVYLCASRIMTSGANVLTFGAGSRLTVL.

The chain links TRBV29-1 to TRBJ2-1. Germline assignment: CDR1 SQVTM and CDR2 ANQGSEA. The CDR3 totals 14 residues. CDR3 residues: CSVVRQFLYNEQFF.

J is TRBJ2-2 and V is TRBV29-1. The CDR3 length is 13 residues. Germline CDR1 reads SQVTM; CDR2 reads ANQGSEA. This chain's CDR3 is CSVEASVTGELFF.

The chain joins TRBV4-3 to TRBJ2-7; TCRdb names TRBD1, which stays unverified in the absence of DNA. This CDR3 spans 13 amino acids. CDR1 and CDR2 from the germline V gene are LGHNA and YSLEER. The CDR3 sequence is CASSHRQGYEQYF.

The rearrangement links TRBV6-5 to TRBJ2-2. This CDR3 is built from 13 residues. CDR1 is MNHEY, CDR2 SVGAGI, per germline. CDR3 residues: CASSTSRTGELFF.

The chain combines TRBV5-1 with TRBJ1-2. Germline-derived CDR1 and CDR2 are SGHRS and YFSETQ. The CDR3 has 14 residues. This chain's CDR3 is CASRTGTAIYGYTF.

The rearrangement uses TRBV28 and TRBJ1-3. This CDR3 comprises 16 residues. From germline, CDR1 is MDHEN and CDR2 SYDVKM. CDR3 in amino acids: CASSLSVGSSGNTIYF. The entire variable domain, with the rest obtained from reference TRBV28 and TRBJ1-3, is as follows: DVKVTQSSRYLVKRTGEKVFLECVQDMDHENMFWYRQDPGLGLRLIYFSYDVKMKEKGDIPEGYSVSREKKERFSLILESASTNQTSMYLCASSLSVGSSGNTIYFGEGSWLTVV.

This chain joins TRBV12-3 or TRBV12-4 and TRBJ2-1; with no DNA, the TCRdb D assignment of TRBD1 cannot be verified. This CDR3 has 15 residues. The CDR3 sequence is CASSLAGGGHNEQFF.

The CDR3 sequence is CSVGTASYGYTF. The rearrangement uses TRBV29-1 and TRBJ1-2. The V gene's germline CDR1 is SQVTM and CDR2 ANQGSEA. The CDR3 runs 12 residues.

This chain connects TRBV12-3 or TRBV12-4 to TRBJ2-4. The CDR3 sequence is 13 residues long. CDR3 sequence: CASSFGDGNMQYF.

The J gene is TRBJ1-2, the V gene TRBV13. CDR3 length: 14 residues. Germline V lookup: CDR1 PRHDT, CDR2 FYEKMQ (reference sequence). The chain's CDR3 is CASSSGQRDYGYTF.

The chain uses TRBV10-1 and TRBJ2-3; TCRdb reports TRBD2, a call that lacks DNA to check it against. The CDR3 runs to 20 residues. From germline, CDR1 is WNHNN and CDR2 SYGVQD (reference sequence). The CDR3 region is CAPRRERGEGTATSTDTQYF.

The chain links TRBV16 to TRBJ1-1. Looked up from germline, CDR1 is KGHSY and CDR2 is FQNENV. The CDR3 has 13 amino acids. The chain's CDR3 is CASRSSRNTEAFF.

The rearrangement uses TRBV5-4 and TRBJ2-2; no DNA is available, so the TRBD2 call from TCRdb remains unchecked. Looked up from germline, CDR1 is SGHNT and CDR2 is YYREEE (reference sequence). The CDR3 covers 16 residues. CDR3 residues: CASSLLVTSNTGELFF. The entire variable domain, with the rest obtained from reference TRBV5-4 and TRBJ2-2, is as follows: ETGVTQSPTHLIKTRGQQVTLRCSSQSGHNTVSWYQQALGQGPQFIFQYYREEENGRGNFPPRFSGLQFPNYSSELNVNALELDDSALYLCASSLLVTSNTGELFFGEGSRLTVL.

The gene calls are TRBV6-5 and TRBJ2-7; no DNA is available, so the TRBD1 call from TCRdb remains unchecked. This CDR3 region has 13 residues. Germline values: CDR1 MNHEY, CDR2 SVGAGI. CDR3 region: CASRVPGTYEQYF.

The chain combines TRBV12-5 with TRBJ2-1; TCRdb's D gene call, TRBD2, goes unchecked for lack of DNA. Germline CDR1 and CDR2: LGHNT and FRNRAP. This CDR3 has 16 amino acids. CDR3 residues: CASGYALAGLYNEQFF.

The chain employs TRBV7-9 and TRBJ1-1; TCRdb's D gene call, TRBD1, goes unchecked for lack of DNA. Germline V gene sequence: CDR1 SEHNR, CDR2 FQNEAQ (reference sequence). This CDR3 comprises 14 residues. The CDR3 reads CASSFARGNTEAFF.

This chain joins TRBV20-1 and TRBJ1-1. The CDR3 is made up of 14 amino acids. The germline CDR1 and CDR2 sequences are DFQATT and SNEGSKA (reference sequence). The CDR3: CSARDQGTNTEAFF.

V is TRBV20-1 and J is TRBJ2-5; as DNA is missing, the TRBD1 call by TCRdb cannot be tested. From germline, CDR1 is DFQATT and CDR2 SNEGSKA (reference sequence). There are 15 residues in the CDR3. The chain's CDR3 is CSASPMGRIQETQYF.

The rearrangement links TRBV7-2 to TRBJ2-1; TCRdb selects TRBD2, and the lack of DNA leaves this call unchecked. Germline loops: CDR1 SGHTA, CDR2 FQGNSA. This CDR3 has 13 amino acids. The CDR3: CASSLAVTTEQFF.

The chain carries TRBV27 and TRBJ1-4; absent DNA, TCRdb's TRBD1 call cannot be checked. This CDR3 region has 16 residues. Germline lookup yields CDR1 MNHEY and CDR2 SMNVEV (reference sequence). The chain's CDR3 is CASSFLTGKADEKLFF. Variable domain in full (rest from reference TRBV27 and TRBJ1-4): EAQVTQNPRYLITVTGKKLTVTCSQNMNHEYMSWYRQDPGLGLRQIYYSMNVEVTDKGDVPEGYKVSRKEKRNFPLILESPSPNQTSLYFCASSFLTGKADEKLFFGSGTQLSVL.

J is TRBJ1-5 and V is TRBV7-2. This CDR3 is built from 12 residues. Germline V CDR1 and CDR2: SGHTA, FQGNSA. The CDR3 is CASSFFNQPQHF.

The CDR3 reads CASSGFSIRTGISYEQYF. V usage is TRBV28 and J usage is TRBJ2-7; the TCRdb call, TRBD2, lacks DNA for checking. This CDR3 contains 18 residues. Germline V CDR1 and CDR2: MDHEN, SYDVKM. Full variable domain (rest looked up from reference TRBV28 and TRBJ2-7): DVKVTQSSRYLVKRTGEKVFLECVQDMDHENMFWYRQDPGLGLRLIYFSYDVKMKEKGDIPEGYSVSREKKERFSLILESASTNQTSMYLCASSGFSIRTGISYEQYFGPGTRLTVT.

This chain connects TRBV15 to TRBJ1-1. The CDR3 extends over 13 amino acids. From germline, CDR1 is LNHNV and CDR2 YYDKDF (reference sequence). CDR3 in amino acids: CATSTGSNTEAFF.